The 26 T cell receptor beta chains given below trace back to one sample, sequenced in a study of metastatic and nonmetastatic thyroid tumors. TCRdb reprocessed the PCR reads via MiXCR. The sample consists of 24,000 or so clones, approximately 13% of them appearing once. Not a single patient had been given any form of treatment at any point before undergoing thyroid surgery. Sequencing was done on a sample of blood. These receptors all stem from a female donor with papillary thyroid cancer or a benign thyroid nodule (not recorded which). Some clones in this sample may be carry-over from other donors' samples.

The rearrangement links TRBV6-1 to TRBJ2-3; a possible D gene is TRBD1 (5 bases). This CDR3 region has 11 residues. V was cut by 10 bases and J by 2 bases, with 7 bases left in between. Per germline, CDR1 MNHNS and CDR2 SASEGT. The CDR3 sequence: CAIRDTDTQYF. For the CDR3, the DNA is TGTGCCATCAGGGACACAGATACGCAGTATTTT.

This clone was seen at least ten times. The V call is TRBV5-1, the J call TRBJ1-1; 7 nucleotides line up with TRBD1. The CDR3 loop spans 15 amino acids. V gave up 4 bases and J gave up 4 bases; unmatched junction bases: 10. Germline V lookup: CDR1 SGHRS, CDR2 YFSETQ. CDR3: CASSIRTGGFTEAFF. The CDR3 DNA is TGCGCCAGCAGCATCAGGACAGGAGGATTCACTGAAGCTTTCTTT.

With respect to this clone: A much larger clone differs by one base, so this may be a read error. The rearrangement uses TRBV12-5 and TRBJ2-5; D unresolved. The CDR3 contains 12 residues. Germline assignment: CDR1 LGHNT and CDR2 FRNRAP. CDR3 sequence reads: CASGFMGETQYF. The CDR3 DNA is TGTGCTAGCGGTTTTATGGGGGAGACCCAGTACTTC.

In this sample, this clone turned up many times. The gene calls are TRBV18 and TRBJ1-1; D is perhaps TRBD1 (6 bases). The V end was cut by 0 bases, the J end by 5 bases, with 10 bases between. The V gene's germline CDR1 is KGHSH and CDR2 LQKENI. This CDR3 has 14 residues. This CDR3 is CASSPPSRGTEAFF. For the CDR3, the DNA is TGTGCCAGCTCACCACCGTCGAGGGGGACTGAAGCTTTCTTT. The entire variable domain, with the rest obtained from reference TRBV18 and TRBJ1-1, is as follows: NAGVMQNPRHLVRRRGQEARLRCSPMKGHSHVYWYRQLPEEGLKFMVYLQKENIIDESGMPKERFSAEFPKEGPSILRIQQVVRGDSAAYFCASSPPSRGTEAFFGQGTRLTVV.

About this clone: Since a much larger clone is just one base distant, this may be a read error. The chain couples TRBV7-8 to TRBJ2-2, with D unresolved. From germline, CDR1 is SGHVS and CDR2 FQNEAQ. This CDR3 contains 14 residues. V lost 1 base and J 4 bases, leaving 7 bases between the germline ends. CDR3 protein: CASSLDGPTGELFF. CDR3 bases: TGTGCCAGCAGCTTAGACGGCCCCACCGGGGAGCTGTTTTTT.

This clone came up many times. The chain has TRBV3-1 and TRBJ2-1, with 9 bases lining up with TRBD1. CDR3 length: 14 amino acids. CDR1 and CDR2 from the germline V gene are LGHDT and YNNKEL (reference sequence). The V gene end was trimmed by 1 base and the J gene end by 15 bases; junction bases not matched to a gene: 10. The CDR3 is CASSQGGDRGFRFF. CDR3 coding DNA: TGTGCCAGCAGCCAAGGGGGAGACAGGGGGTTTCGGTTCTTC.

This clone was counted at least ten times. The chain links TRBV5-6 to TRBJ2-1; D gene ambiguous. The V end lost 1 base, the J end lost 0 bases, and 11 bases lay between the germline ends. The CDR3 is made up of 16 amino acids. Germline V CDR1 and CDR2: SGHDT, YYEEEE. The CDR3 region has the DNA TGTGCCAGCAGCTTGCAAAGTCCCCTCTCCTACAATGAGCAGTTCTTC. Translation: CASSLQSPLSYNEQFF. Combining the CDR3 with reference TRBV5-6 and TRBJ2-1 gives the whole variable domain DAGVTQSPTHLIKTRGQQVTLRCSPKSGHDTVSWYQQALGQGPQFIFQYYEEEERQRGNFPDRFSGHQFPNYSSELNVNALLLGDSALYLCASSLQSPLSYNEQFFGPGTRLTVL.

This clone occurred many times. The chain couples TRBV28 to TRBJ1-2, with D tentatively TRBD1 (5 bases). V was shortened by 3 bases and J by 8 bases, with 10 bases between the two germline ends. The CDR3 has 12 residues. Germline CDR1 MDHEN, CDR2 SYDVKM. The CDR3 is CASSLGGEGYTF. CDR3 bases: TGTGCCAGCAGTTTGGGGGGAGAGGGCTACACCTTC.

This clone was recorded once. The V gene is TRBV20-1, the J gene TRBJ2-2, with D hard to call. Germline CDR1 reads DFQATT; CDR2 reads SNEGSKA (reference sequence). The CDR3 length is 13 residues. Trimming pared 1 base from V and 4 bases from J, leaving 7 bases between. The CDR3 bases are TGCAGTGCTAGAGTCCCCCTCACCGGGGAGCTGTTTTTT. As protein: CSARVPLTGELFF.

This clone was seen at least ten times. A much larger clone differs from this one at a single base, so this may be a read error. This chain uses TRBV12-3 or TRBV12-4 with TRBJ1-1, with D unresolved. The CDR3 loop spans 14 amino acids. Trimming left V 1 base short and J 3 bases short, with 9 bases between. The CDR3 reads CASSLGAVDTEAFF. CDR3 coding DNA: TGTGCCAGCAGTTTAGGGGCGGTAGACACTGAAGCTTTCTTT.

This clone was counted many times. The genes are TRBV20-1 and TRBJ2-3, with D maybe TRBD2 (5 bases). V shed 6 bases and J shed 2 bases, with 15 bases lying between them. Germline V gives CDR1 DFQATT, CDR2 SNEGSKA (reference sequence). The CDR3 runs to 14 residues. CDR3 DNA: TGCAGTGCGAGGCGGACTCCCAACACAGATACGCAGTATTTT. This gives the protein CSARRTPNTDTQYF.

This clone was observed many times. V gene TRBV29-1 combines with J gene TRBJ2-6; D unclear. CDR1 is SQVTM, CDR2 ANQGSEA, per germline. Between the trimmed V and J ends, which lost 6 bases and 3 bases, there was a span of 6 bases. The CDR3 length is 12 residues. For the CDR3, the DNA is TGCAGCGTCCTAAGTGGGGCCAACGTCCTGACTTTC. Translation: CSVLSGANVLTF.

This clone appeared many times. V and J are TRBV7-2 and TRBJ2-1, with 10 bases matching TRBD1. Germline CDR1 reads SGHTA; CDR2 reads FQGNSA. Unmatched junction bases numbered 3, after V lost 6 bases and J lost 4 bases. CDR3 length equals 14 residues. CDR3 sequence: CASRRDRGYNEQFF. CDR3 coding DNA: TGTGCCAGCAGAAGGGACAGGGGTTACAATGAGCAGTTCTTC.

As regards this clone: One end of the junction varies from germline; a read error may be responsible. The chain carries TRBV11-2 and TRBJ1-6, with D possibly TRBD1 on 6 matching bases. This CDR3 is 17 amino acids long. Germline values: CDR1 SGHAT, CDR2 FQNNGV. Here the CDR3 DNA reads TGTGCCAGCAGCTTAATCGGGACAACGTTTTATAATTCAACCCTCCACTTT. This encodes CASSLIGTTFYNSTLHF.

This clone was seen repeatedly, ten times or more. The chain links TRBV7-2 to TRBJ2-3; 8 bases map to TRBD2. Germline V gives CDR1 SGHTA, CDR2 FQGNSA. CDR3 length: 15 residues. The trim removed 6 bases at V and 0 bases at J, leaving 5 bases unmatched. The CDR3 DNA reads as TGTGCCAGCAGGCTAGCGGGCACTAGCACAGATACGCAGTATTTT. Protein sequence: CASRLAGTSTDTQYF.

On this clone: A much bigger clone sits one base away, suggesting this may be a read error. The rearrangement links TRBV3-1 to TRBJ2-7; 8 nucleotides match TRBD1. The CDR3 is made up of 14 amino acids. Germline V gene sequence: CDR1 LGHDT, CDR2 YNNKEL (reference sequence). The CDR3 loop is CASRQDRTGREQYF. DNA for the CDR3: TGTGCCAGCAGGCAAGATAGGACAGGGCGCGAGCAGTACTTC.

Many counts were recorded for this clone. The chain joins TRBV4-3 to TRBJ1-3; D is ambiguous. Trimming shortened V by 0 bases and J by 2 bases, and 8 bases separated the two germline ends. Germline assignment: CDR1 LGHNA and CDR2 YSLEER. This CDR3 contains 15 residues. CDR3 loop: CASSQDSTPGNTIYF. DNA of the CDR3: TGCGCCAGCAGCCAAGATTCCACACCTGGAAACACCATATATTTT.

This clone has a handful of counts. A junction boundary mismatches the germline segment, possibly from a read error. In the same sample, other DNA sequences code for this CDR3. The rearrangement joins TRBV2 to TRBJ2-7; D is perhaps TRBD1 (8 bases). Looked up from germline, CDR1 is SNHLY and CDR2 is FYNNEI. The CDR3 loop spans 15 amino acids. The CDR3 DNA reads TGTACCAGCAGGCGACAGGGGAGGGCCTCCTACGAGCAGTACTTC. As protein: CTSRRQGRASYEQYF.

In this sample, this clone turned up many times. V and J are TRBV9 and TRBJ2-7; D gene uncertain. Germline V lookup: CDR1 SGDLS, CDR2 YYNGEE. The CDR3 spans 15 residues. V was clipped by 0 bases and J by 3 bases, with 13 bases between them. The CDR3 here is CASSVGGTAVYEQYF. CDR3 sequence (DNA): TGTGCCAGCAGCGTAGGAGGTACGGCGGTCTACGAGCAGTACTTC.

This clone was counted ten times or more. V and J are TRBV20-1 and TRBJ1-1; D possibly corresponds to TRBD1 (5 bases). The CDR3 totals 11 residues. Germline values: CDR1 DFQATT, CDR2 SNEGSKA (reference sequence). V was clipped by 2 bases and J by 4 bases, with 5 bases between them. For the CDR3, the DNA is TGCAGTGCTAGACAGGGCACTGAAGCTTTCTTT. Protein sequence: CSARQGTEAFF.

This clone was seen more than once but under ten times. Since a much larger clone is just one base distant, this may be a read error. V usage is TRBV6-2 or TRBV6-3 and J usage is TRBJ2-3; D remains ambiguous. Germline CDR1 MNHEY, CDR2 SVGEGT. This CDR3 is 13 amino acids long. V was clipped by 7 bases and J by 1 base, with 9 bases between them. The CDR3 DNA reads as TGTGCCAGCACCTTGTCGGGCACAGATACGCAGTATTTT. It is translated as CASTLSGTDTQYF.

This clone was seen ten or more times. The chain combines TRBV12-3 or TRBV12-4 with TRBJ1-2, with D possibly being TRBD1 (6 bases). The CDR3 runs to 15 residues. V was shortened by 2 bases and J by 1 base, with 11 bases between the two germline ends. The CDR3 DNA is TGTGCCAGCAGTTTACCCCAGGGGATTAACTATGGCTACACCTTC. Protein product: CASSLPQGINYGYTF.

There are many counts of this clone. This chain joins TRBV4-2 and TRBJ1-5; D unclear. CDR3 length: 14 residues. Per the germline V gene, CDR1 is LGHNA and CDR2 is YNFKEQ. Trimming stripped 1 base from V and 3 bases from J, with 7 bases between. The CDR3 region is CASSQGSINQPQHF. CDR3 nucleotide sequence: TGTGCCAGCAGCCAAGGGAGTATCAATCAGCCCCAGCATTTT.

Relative to its sample, this clone is medium-sized. J is TRBJ2-7 and V is TRBV6-1; D gene uncertain. With 8 bases removed from V and 1 base from J, the gap between germline ends came to 6 bases. Germline assignment: CDR1 MNHNS and CDR2 SASEGT. The CDR3 runs to 11 residues. CDR3 DNA: TGTGCCAGCCAGGAGTCCTACGAGCAGTACTTC. This sequence encodes CASQESYEQYF.

This clone was recorded at least ten times. This rearrangement joins TRBV7-9 to TRBJ2-3; possible D gene TRBD1, 6 bases. The germline gives CDR1 SEHNR, CDR2 FQNEAQ (reference sequence). The CDR3 covers 12 residues. Deletions cut 8 bases from V and 3 bases from J, with 9 bases between. Here the CDR3 reads CASEGDTDTQYF. The DNA for the CDR3 is TGTGCCAGCGAGGGGGATACAGATACGCAGTATTTT.

This clone was seen repeatedly, ten times or more. This chain connects TRBV19 to TRBJ1-5; TRBD1 matches 8 bases. CDR3 length: 16 amino acids. The germline V gene has CDR1 LNHDA and CDR2 SQIVND (reference sequence). Losses at the gene ends were 7 bases for V and 0 bases for J; bases not matched to a gene: 8. The CDR3 here is CASKQGAAYSNQPQHF. CDR3 sequence (DNA): TGTGCCAGTAAGCAGGGGGCAGCTTATAGCAATCAGCCCCAGCATTTT.